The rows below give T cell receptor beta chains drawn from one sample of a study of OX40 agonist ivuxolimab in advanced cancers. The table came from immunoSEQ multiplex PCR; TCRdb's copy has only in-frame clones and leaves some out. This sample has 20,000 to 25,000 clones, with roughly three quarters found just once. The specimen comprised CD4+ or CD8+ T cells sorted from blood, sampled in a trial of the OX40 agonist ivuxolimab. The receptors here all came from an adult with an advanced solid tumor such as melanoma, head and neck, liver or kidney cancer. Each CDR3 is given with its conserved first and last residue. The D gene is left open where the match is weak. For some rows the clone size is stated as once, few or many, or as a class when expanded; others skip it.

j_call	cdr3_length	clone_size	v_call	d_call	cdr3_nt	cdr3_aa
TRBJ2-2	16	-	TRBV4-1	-	TGCGCCAGCAGTCTAATCAAGACAGGGAACACCGGGGAGCTGTTTTTT	CASSLIKTGNTGELFF
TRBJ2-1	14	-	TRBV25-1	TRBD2	TGTGCCAGCAGTGATGGGACTAGCGGGGGCGAGCAGTTCTTC	CASSDGTSGGEQFF
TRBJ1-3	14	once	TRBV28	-	TGTGCCAGCAGATTTTGGGACGGTGGAAACACCATATATTTT	CASRFWDGGNTIYF
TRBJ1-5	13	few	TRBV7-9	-	TGTGCCAGCAGCTTGGGCCTTAATCAGCCCCAGCATTTT	CASSLGLNQPQHF
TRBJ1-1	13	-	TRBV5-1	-	TGCGCCAGCAGCTGGCAGGTTAACACTGAAGCTTTCTTT	CASSWQVNTEAFF
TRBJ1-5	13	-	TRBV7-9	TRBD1	TGTGCCAGCAGCTTTACAGGGGGAGGGCCCCAGCATTTT	CASSFTGGGPQHF
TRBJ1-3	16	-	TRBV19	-	TGTGCCAGTAGTAGCGCCAGCCTCAACTCTGGAAACACCATATATTTT	CASSSASLNSGNTIYF
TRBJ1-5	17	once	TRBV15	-	TGTGCCACCAGCAGCGGTTGGGATTCAGAGACGGGGCAGCCCCAGCATTTT	CATSSGWDSETGQPQHF
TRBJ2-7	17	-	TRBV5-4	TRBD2	TGTGCCAGCAGCCCGTCGGGACTAGCGGGGGTGTCCTACGAGCAGTACTTC	CASSPSGLAGVSYEQYF
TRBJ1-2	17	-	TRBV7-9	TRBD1	TGTGCCAGCAGCTTAGTACACGGGACAGGGTATAACTATGGCTACACCTTC	CASSLVHGTGYNYGYTF
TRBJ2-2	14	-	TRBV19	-	TGTGCCAGTATACGGGGGCTGAACACCGGGGAGCTGTTTTTT	CASIRGLNTGELFF
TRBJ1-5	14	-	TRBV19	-	TGTGCCAGTAGTATGAGAGGGACCAATCAGCCCCAGCATTTT	CASSMRGTNQPQHF
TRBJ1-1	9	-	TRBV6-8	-	TGTGCCAGCAGTTACACAGCTTTCTTT	CASSYTAFF
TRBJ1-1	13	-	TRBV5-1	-	TGCGCCAGCAGCTTGGAACTGCTCACTGAAGCTTTCTTT	CASSLELLTEAFF
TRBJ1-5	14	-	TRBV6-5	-	TGTGCCAGCAGAGAGTCCGGGATGGGTCAGCCCCAGCATTTT	CASRESGMGQPQHF
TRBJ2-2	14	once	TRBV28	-	TGTGCCAGCAGTTTTTGGGGGAACACCGGGGAGCTGTTTTTT	CASSFWGNTGELFF
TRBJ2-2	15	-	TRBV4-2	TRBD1	TGTGCCAGCAGCCTCGGGACAGGGGCGTTCGGGGAGCTGTTTTTT	CASSLGTGAFGELFF
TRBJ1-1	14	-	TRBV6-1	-	TGTGCCAGCACCGGACTATTAGGGAAGAATGAAGCTTTCTTT	CASTGLLGKNEAFF
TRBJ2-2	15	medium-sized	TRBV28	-	TGTGCCAGCAGTTTGGGGGCGGAGGGCGCCGGGGAGCTGTTTTTT	CASSLGAEGAGELFF
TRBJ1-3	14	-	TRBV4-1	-	TGCGCCAGCAGCCAAATCTCTGGCGGAAACACCATATATTTT	CASSQISGGNTIYF
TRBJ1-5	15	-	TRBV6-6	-	TGTGCCAGCAGTCCGCGGTGGGGGGAGGGTCAGCCCCAGCATTTT	CASSPRWGEGQPQHF
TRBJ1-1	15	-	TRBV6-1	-	TGTGCCAGCACCACCATAGGGGGAGGCGGCACTGAAGCTTTCTTT	CASTTIGGGGTEAFF
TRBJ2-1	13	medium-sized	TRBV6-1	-	TGTGCCAGCAGTGAAGTAGGGTCCGGTGAGCAGTTCTTC	CASSEVGSGEQFF
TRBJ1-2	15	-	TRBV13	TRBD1	TGTGCCAGCAGCTTCTACAGGGGAGCTAACTATGGCTACACCTTC	CASSFYRGANYGYTF
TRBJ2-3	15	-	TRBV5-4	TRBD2	TGTGCCAGCAGCACTAGCGGGTCCGACACAGATACGCAGTATTTT	CASSTSGSDTDTQYF
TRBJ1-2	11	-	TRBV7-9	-	TGTGCCAGCAGCCCCTGGGACGGCTACACCTTC	CASSPWDGYTF
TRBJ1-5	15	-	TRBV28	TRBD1	TGTGCCAGCAGTTCCAGCGGGACAGGGTATCAGCCCCAGCATTTT	CASSSSGTGYQPQHF
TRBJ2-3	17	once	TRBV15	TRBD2	TGTGCCACCAGCAGAGAGGTAGCGGGGGGAAACACAGATACGCAGTATTTT	CATSREVAGGNTDTQYF
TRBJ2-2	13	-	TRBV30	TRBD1	TGTGCCTGGGGAAGGGGGCTGGGCGGGGAGCTGTTTTTT	CAWGRGLGGELFF
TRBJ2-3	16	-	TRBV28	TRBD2	TGTGCCAGCAGCGAGGGGAGCGGGGGGCGTGTAGATACGCAGTATTTT	CASSEGSGGRVDTQYF
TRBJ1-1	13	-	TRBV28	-	TGTGCCAGCAGCATGGGGGGGAAAGAAATGACTTTCTTT	CASSMGGKEMTFF
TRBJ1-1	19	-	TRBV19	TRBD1	TGTGCCAGTAGTATAAACCTGGGACAGGGGAACTATATGAACACTGAAGCTTTCTTT	CASSINLGQGNYMNTEAFF
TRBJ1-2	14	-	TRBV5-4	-	TGTGCCAGCAGCTTGGCCTGGGGGAACTATGGCTACACCTTC	CASSLAWGNYGYTF
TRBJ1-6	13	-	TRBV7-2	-	TGTGCCAGCACTCAGGGGTTAGGGTCACCCCTCCACTTT	CASTQGLGSPLHF
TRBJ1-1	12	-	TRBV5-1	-	TGCGCCAGCAGCCCACCCTCTACTGAAGCTTTCTTT	CASSPPSTEAFF
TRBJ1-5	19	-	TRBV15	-	TGTGCCACCAGCAGTGGAGGCAGGGGCGGGAGGAAAAGCAATCAGCCCCAGCATTTT	CATSSGGRGGRKSNQPQHF
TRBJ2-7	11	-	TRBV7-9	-	TGTGCCAGCAGCCTACTGGTCGAGCAGTACTTC	CASSLLVEQYF
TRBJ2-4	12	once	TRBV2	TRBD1	TGTGCCAGCAGTGGGGACAGAAACATTCAGTACTTC	CASSGDRNIQYF
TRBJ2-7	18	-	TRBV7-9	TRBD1	TGTGCCAGCAGCTCCCTCGGACAGGGTCTTTTTTATAGCTACGAGCAGTACTTC	CASSSLGQGLFYSYEQYF
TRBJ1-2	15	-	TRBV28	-	TGTGCCAGCAGTTTCACCGGGACACTTTACTATGGCTACACCTTC	CASSFTGTLYYGYTF
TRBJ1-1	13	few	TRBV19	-	TGTGCCAGTAGTACCTTCAGGGACCCTGAAGCTTTCTTT	CASSTFRDPEAFF